The 14 T cell receptor beta chains below were found in one sample sequenced in a study of cytomegalovirus exposure and HLA in healthy donors. Researchers ran the PCR with 60 Vbeta and 13 Jbeta primers. The method was immunoSEQ multiplex PCR; TCRdb's version includes in-frame clones alone and lacks a portion of them. The sample gives about 150,000 clones, around three quarters of which show up once; approximately 1.8% is in the top ten. The sample comprised PBMCs. Receptors were obtained from a man aged 40-50 years in good health and CMV-seronegative.

The V call is TRBV4-1, the J call TRBJ1-2; D is undetermined. The CDR3 extends over 14 amino acids. In germline, CDR1 is MGHRA, CDR2 YSYEKL. The V end lost 0 bases, the J end lost 4 bases, and 9 bases lay between the germline ends. CDR3 coding DNA: TGCGCCAGCAGCCAAGAGACACCGACCTATGGCTACACCTTC. Translation: CASSQETPTYGYTF.

J is TRBJ2-7 and V is TRBV5-1, with 8 bases aligning to TRBD2. Looked up from germline, CDR1 is SGHRS and CDR2 is YFSETQ. This CDR3 region has 15 residues. The V gene end was trimmed by 0 bases and the J gene end by 7 bases; junction bases not matched to a gene: 9. CDR3 region: CASSLGLAFAEEQYF. CDR3 nucleotides: TGCGCCAGCAGCTTGGGACTAGCGTTCGCGGAGGAGCAGTACTTC. Using reference TRBV5-1 and TRBJ2-7 for the parts outside the CDR3, the full variable domain is KAGVTQTPRYLIKTRGQQVTLSCSPISGHRSVSWYQQTPGQGLQFLFEYFSETQRNKGNFPGRFSGRQFSNSRSEMNVSTLELGDSALYLCASSLGLAFAEEQYFGPGTRLTVT.

The rearrangement links TRBV9 to TRBJ2-5, with TRBD1 matching 11 bases. J gave up 2 bases and V 1 base, and 10 bases lay outside the gene matches. The germline V gene encodes CDR1 SGDLS and CDR2 YYNGEE. This CDR3 region has 18 residues. This CDR3 reads CASSVSWGTGGIQETQYF. In DNA, the CDR3 is TGTGCCAGCAGCGTATCTTGGGGGACAGGGGGTATTCAAGAGACCCAGTACTTC. Based on the CDR3 plus reference TRBV9 and TRBJ2-5, the full variable domain is DSGVTQTPKHLITATGQRVTLRCSPRSGDLSVYWYQQSLDQGLQFLIQYYNGEERAKGNILERFSAQQFPDLHSELNLSSLELGDSALYFCASSVSWGTGGIQETQYFGPGTRLLVL.

In DNA, the CDR3 is TGTGCCAGCAGCCTCATCGCGGGTTTAGCGGGAGAACGAACAGATACGCAGTATTTT. Its translation: CASSLIAGLAGERTDTQYF. This rearrangement joins TRBV7-8 to TRBJ2-3; 9 nucleotides line up with TRBD2. Germline CDR1 is SGHVS and CDR2 is FQNEAQ. The CDR3 extends over 19 amino acids. The V gene end was trimmed by 5 bases and the J gene end by 3 bases; junction bases not matched to a gene: 18.

The J gene is TRBJ1-1, the V gene TRBV5-1; TRBD1 matches at 8 bases. The CDR3 extends over 16 amino acids. CDR1 is SGHRS and CDR2 is YFSETQ in the germline V gene. Trimming removed 1 base from V and 1 base from J; junction bases left unmatched: 6. The CDR3 loop is CASSLQGAVGNTEAFF. The CDR3 DNA sequence: TGCGCCAGCAGCTTGCAGGGGGCGGTGGGGAACACTGAAGCTTTCTTT.

The chain links TRBV30 to TRBJ2-7, with TRBD2 identical over 7 bases. The junction had 5 bases not matched to a gene; V was cut back by 0 bases and J by 6 bases. This CDR3 has 13 amino acids. Germline CDR1 is GTSNPN and CDR2 is SVGIG (reference sequence). Here the CDR3 reads CAWSVIREGEQYF. The CDR3 DNA follows: TGTGCCTGGAGTGTGATCAGGGAGGGCGAGCAGTACTTC.

This clone was recorded a few times. The CDR3 protein is CASSPTSGETQYF. DNA for the CDR3: TGTGCCAGCAGCCCAACTAGCGGGGAGACCCAGTACTTC. The V gene is TRBV7-3, the J gene TRBJ2-5; 9 positions agree with TRBD2. Germline CDR1 SGHTA, CDR2 FQGTGA. CDR3 length equals 13 residues. The V gene end was trimmed by 5 bases and the J gene end by 5 bases; junction bases not matched to a gene: 3.

In DNA form, the CDR3 reads TGTGCCTGGAGTGGGGTGCGAGCGCATGGCTACACCTTC. It translates to CAWSGVRAHGYTF. V usage is TRBV30 and J usage is TRBJ1-2, with no clear D. This CDR3 contains 13 residues. Looked up from germline, CDR1 is GTSNPN and CDR2 is SVGIG (reference sequence). V was cut by 1 base and J by 6 bases, with 12 bases left in between.

This chain links TRBV7-2 with TRBJ2-7, with 8 nucleotides matching TRBD1. Germline values: CDR1 SGHTA, CDR2 FQGNSA. CDR3 length: 15 residues. V lost 5 bases, J lost 2 bases, and 8 bases stayed unmatched. The CDR3 nucleotides are TGTGCCAGCAGCCCAACCGGGACAGGCCCCTACGAGCAGTACTTC. Translated: CASSPTGTGPYEQYF.

The chain couples TRBV30 to TRBJ2-4, with D perhaps matching TRBD2 (5 bases). Germline-derived CDR1 and CDR2 are GTSNPN and SVGIG (reference sequence). The CDR3 consists of 14 residues. Trimming took 2 bases from V and 0 from J, leaving 8 bases between them. CDR3 sequence (DNA): TGTGCCTGGAGTAGCGGCCTAGCCAAAAACATTCAGTACTTC. It yields the protein CAWSSGLAKNIQYF. Full variable domain (outside the CDR3, taken from reference TRBV30 and TRBJ2-4): SQTIHQWPATLVQPVGSPLSLECTVEGTSNPNLYWYRQAAGRGLQLLFYSVGIGQISSEVPQNLSASRPQDRQFILSSKKLLLSDSGFYLCAWSSGLAKNIQYFGAGTRLSVL.

The V call is TRBV6-6, the J call TRBJ2-7; a weak D match, TRBD2 (6 bases). The CDR3 totals 14 residues. V was clipped by 2 bases and J by 4 bases, with 12 bases between them. CDR1 and CDR2 from the germline V gene are MNHNY and SVGAGI (reference sequence). Here the CDR3 DNA reads TGTGCCAGCAGTTACGAGGACGGGAGTTACGAGCAGTACTTC. Its protein is CASSYEDGSYEQYF.

This chain links TRBV28 with TRBJ2-5; 9 positions agree with TRBD1. Per germline, CDR1 MDHEN and CDR2 SYDVKM. This CDR3 comprises 16 residues. Germline trimming cut 7 bases from V and 4 bases from J; bases unmatched to any gene: 13. CDR3 DNA: TGTGCCAGCACTCAACCGGGACAGGGAAAGGGAGAGACCCAGTACTTC. Translated, it gives CASTQPGQGKGETQYF. The variable domain in full, completed from reference TRBV28 and TRBJ2-5, reads DVKVTQSSRYLVKRTGEKVFLECVQDMDHENMFWYRQDPGLGLRLIYFSYDVKMKEKGDIPEGYSVSREKKERFSLILESASTNQTSMYLCASTQPGQGKGETQYFGPGTRLLVL.

This chain uses TRBV5-1 with TRBJ2-3; 12 nucleotides align to TRBD2. With V trimmed by 7 bases and J by 5 bases, 20 bases remained unmatched. The CDR3 is 19 residues long. Per the germline V gene, CDR1 is SGHRS and CDR2 is YFSETQ. CDR3 DNA: TGCGCCAGCGCGTCCTCGTTTCTAGCGGGAGGGCCAGGGAGAGATACGCAGTATTTT. Translation: CASASSFLAGGPGRDTQYF.

The chain carries TRBV4-1 and TRBJ2-5, with TRBD1 identical over 11 bases. Germline-derived CDR1 and CDR2 are MGHRA and YSYEKL. CDR3 length equals 17 residues. V gave up 3 bases and J gave up 3 bases; unmatched junction bases: 9. CDR3 coding DNA: TGCGCCAGCAGCCAGATCAGTTGGGGACAGGGGGAAGAGACCCAGTACTTC. It codes for CASSQISWGQGEETQYF.